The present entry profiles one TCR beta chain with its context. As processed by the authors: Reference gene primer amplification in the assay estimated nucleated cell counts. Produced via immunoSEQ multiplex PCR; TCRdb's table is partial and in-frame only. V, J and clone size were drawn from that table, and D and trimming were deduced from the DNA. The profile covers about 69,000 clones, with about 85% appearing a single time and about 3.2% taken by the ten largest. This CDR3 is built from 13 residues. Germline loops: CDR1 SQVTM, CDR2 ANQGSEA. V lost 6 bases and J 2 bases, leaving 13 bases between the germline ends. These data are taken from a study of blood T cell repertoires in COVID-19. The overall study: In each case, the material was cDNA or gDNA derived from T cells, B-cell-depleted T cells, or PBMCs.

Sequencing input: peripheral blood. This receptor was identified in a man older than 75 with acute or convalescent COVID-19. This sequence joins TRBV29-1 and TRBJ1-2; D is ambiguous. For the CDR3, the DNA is TGCAGCGTCCCGAGTCGAACGAACTATGGCTACACCTTC. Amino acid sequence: CSVPSRTNYGYTF.